The clone carrying this TCR beta chain was observed a few times. Researchers made TCR beta libraries by using iRepertoire HTBI primers and running Arm-PCR on CDR3 regions. In TCRdb, the multiplex PCR reads were re-called with MiXCR into one record per CDR3 protein. The sample carries 420,000 or so distinct CDR3 sequences, about 15% recorded once. Stated time point: newly diagnosed GD, antithyroid drugs for less than 3 months. The TCR library used RNA extracted from PBMCs. Patients were enrolled at an endocrinology department in Xi'an, China. These data belong to a study of regulatory T cells in long-lasting Graves disease. V dropped 0 bases and J dropped 4; count of bases not matched to a gene: 11. In germline, CDR1 is MGHRA, CDR2 YSYEKL. CDR3 length: 18 amino acids. The sample also formed part of further work on T cells in Graves' hyperthyroidism and ophthalmopathy.

V usage is TRBV4-1 and J usage is TRBJ2-1; 8 bases align to TRBD2. This clonotype originated in a woman under 30 with Graves disease. The sequenced sample was peripheral blood mononuclear cells (PBMCs), obtained at new diagnosis, from a patient treated with antithyroid drugs. The CDR3 is CASSQEPRERELYNEQFF. CDR3 DNA: TGCGCCAGCAGCCAAGAACCTCGCGAGCGGGAGTTATACAATGAGCAGTTCTTC.